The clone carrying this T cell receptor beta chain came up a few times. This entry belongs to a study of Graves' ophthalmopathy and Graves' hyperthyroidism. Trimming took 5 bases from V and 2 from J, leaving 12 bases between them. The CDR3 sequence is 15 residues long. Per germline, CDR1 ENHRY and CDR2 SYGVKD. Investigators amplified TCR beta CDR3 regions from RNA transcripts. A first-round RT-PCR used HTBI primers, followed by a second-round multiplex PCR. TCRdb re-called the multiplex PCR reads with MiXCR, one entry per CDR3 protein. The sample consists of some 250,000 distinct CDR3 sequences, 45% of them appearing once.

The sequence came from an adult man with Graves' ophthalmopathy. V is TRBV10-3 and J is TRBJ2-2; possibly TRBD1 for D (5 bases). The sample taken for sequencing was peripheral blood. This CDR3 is CAISSSTVNTGELFF. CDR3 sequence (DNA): TGTGCCATCAGTTCCTCGACAGTTAACACCGGGGAGCTGTTTTTT.